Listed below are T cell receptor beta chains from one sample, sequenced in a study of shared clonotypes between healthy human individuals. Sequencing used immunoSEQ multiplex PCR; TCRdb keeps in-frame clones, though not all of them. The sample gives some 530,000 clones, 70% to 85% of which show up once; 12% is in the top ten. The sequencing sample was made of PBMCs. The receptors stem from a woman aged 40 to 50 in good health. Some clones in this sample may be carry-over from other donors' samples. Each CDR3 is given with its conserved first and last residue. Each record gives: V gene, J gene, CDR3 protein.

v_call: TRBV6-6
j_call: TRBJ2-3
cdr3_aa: CASSPLKSTDTQYF

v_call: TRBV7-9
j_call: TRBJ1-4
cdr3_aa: CASSLGWDLAGEKLFF

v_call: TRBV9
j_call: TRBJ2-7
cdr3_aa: CASSVGWDYEQYF

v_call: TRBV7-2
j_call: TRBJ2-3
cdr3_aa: CASSPLSSTDTQYF

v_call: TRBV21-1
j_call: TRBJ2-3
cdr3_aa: CASTPTSGSADTQYF

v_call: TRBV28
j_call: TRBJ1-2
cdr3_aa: CASRRQGPYGYTF

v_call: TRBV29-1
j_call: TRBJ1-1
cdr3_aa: CSVEVQGAGTEAFF

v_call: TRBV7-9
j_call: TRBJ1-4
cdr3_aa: CASSSRGVGPLEKLFF

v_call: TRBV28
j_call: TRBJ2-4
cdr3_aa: CASSPHRILAKNIQYF

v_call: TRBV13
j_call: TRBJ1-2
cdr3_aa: CASILTIRDFAGYTF

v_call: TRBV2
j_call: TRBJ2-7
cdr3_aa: CASSFNSAEQYF

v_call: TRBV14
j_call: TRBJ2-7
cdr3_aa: CASSQARGIVEQYF

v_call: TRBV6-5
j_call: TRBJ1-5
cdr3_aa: CASSPQGARWHF

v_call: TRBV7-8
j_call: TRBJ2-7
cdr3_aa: CASSGYSEQYF

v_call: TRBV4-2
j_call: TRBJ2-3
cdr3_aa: CASSQTEGGGPDTQYF

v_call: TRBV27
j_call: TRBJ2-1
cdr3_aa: CASSLYTRQSYNEQFF

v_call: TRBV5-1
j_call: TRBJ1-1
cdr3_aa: CASSLGGGVDTEAFF

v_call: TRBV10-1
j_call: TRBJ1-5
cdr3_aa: CASSEADRNKAASNQPQHF

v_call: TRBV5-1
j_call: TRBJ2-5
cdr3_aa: CASSLDSGTETQYF

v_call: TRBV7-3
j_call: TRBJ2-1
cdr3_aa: CASSLGSSGAGNEQFF

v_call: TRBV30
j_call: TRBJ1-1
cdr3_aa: CAWQRPNTEAFF

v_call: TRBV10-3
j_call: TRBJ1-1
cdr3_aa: CAISDTGGRSTEAFF

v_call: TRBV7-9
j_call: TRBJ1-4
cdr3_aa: CASSPGTGGLNEKLFF

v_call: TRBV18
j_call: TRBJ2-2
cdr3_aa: CASSPFTAGLAAWAGELFF

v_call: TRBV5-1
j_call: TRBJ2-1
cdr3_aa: CASSLGGLAGYNEQFF

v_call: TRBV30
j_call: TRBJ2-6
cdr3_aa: CAWSSGVRGANVLTF

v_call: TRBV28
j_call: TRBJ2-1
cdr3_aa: CASNRLSGRRVDEQFF

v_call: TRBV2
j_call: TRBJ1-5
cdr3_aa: CASSLSNQPQHF

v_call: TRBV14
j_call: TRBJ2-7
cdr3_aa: CASSSSGRRTEQYF

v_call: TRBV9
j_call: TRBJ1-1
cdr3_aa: CASSERVGNTEAFF

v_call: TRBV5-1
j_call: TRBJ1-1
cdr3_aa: CASSLVAGPLEAFF

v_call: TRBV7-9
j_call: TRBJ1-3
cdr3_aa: CASSLPRTASGNTIYF

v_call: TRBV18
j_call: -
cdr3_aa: CASSPTRTGGTEQYF

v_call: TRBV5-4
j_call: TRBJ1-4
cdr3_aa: CASSSAGQGGEKLFF

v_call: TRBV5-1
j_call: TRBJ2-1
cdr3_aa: CASSTALAGVGNEQFF

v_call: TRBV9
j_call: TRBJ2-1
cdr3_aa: CASSLLAGSYNEQFF

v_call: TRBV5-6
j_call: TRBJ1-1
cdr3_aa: CASSLKDRLLSLSTEAFF

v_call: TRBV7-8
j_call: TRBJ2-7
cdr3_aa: CASSTTSGRLPGQYF

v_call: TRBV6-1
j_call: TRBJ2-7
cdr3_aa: CASSEMGQGLSYEQYF

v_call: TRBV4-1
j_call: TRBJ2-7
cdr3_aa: CASSQEGAGVYEQYF

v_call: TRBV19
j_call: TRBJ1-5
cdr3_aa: CASIPDSRSNQPQHF

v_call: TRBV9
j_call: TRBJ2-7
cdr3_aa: CASSPSGLGGEQYF

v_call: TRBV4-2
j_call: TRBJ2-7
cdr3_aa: CASSQELSYEQYF

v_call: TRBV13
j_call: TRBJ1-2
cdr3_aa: CASSLGTGSPTF

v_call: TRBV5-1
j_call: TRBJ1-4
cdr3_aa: CASSPRGGHRITNEKLFF